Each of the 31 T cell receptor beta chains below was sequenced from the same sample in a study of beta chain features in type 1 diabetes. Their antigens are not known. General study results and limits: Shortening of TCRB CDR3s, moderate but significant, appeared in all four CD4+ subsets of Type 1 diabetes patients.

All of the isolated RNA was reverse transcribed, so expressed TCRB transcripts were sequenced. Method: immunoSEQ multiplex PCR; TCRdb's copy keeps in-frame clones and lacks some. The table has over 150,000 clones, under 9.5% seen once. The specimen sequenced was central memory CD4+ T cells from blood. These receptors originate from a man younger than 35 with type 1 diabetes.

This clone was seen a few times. The CDR3 reads CASSLGTSTDTQYF. Here the CDR3 DNA reads TGTGCCAGCAGCTTAGGAACTAGCACAGATACGCAGTATTTT. This chain connects TRBV7-2 to TRBJ2-3, with D unresolved. CDR1 SGHTA and CDR2 FQGNSA come from the germline V gene. The CDR3 has 14 residues. Trimming pared 1 base from V and 0 bases from J, leaving 5 bases between.

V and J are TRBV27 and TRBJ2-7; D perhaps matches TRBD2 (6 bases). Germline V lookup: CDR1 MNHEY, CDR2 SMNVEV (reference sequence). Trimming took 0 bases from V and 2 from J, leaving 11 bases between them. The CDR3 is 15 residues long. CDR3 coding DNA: TGTGCCAGCAGTTTATCCAAGCGGGCTACCTACGAGCAGTACTTC. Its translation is CASSLSKRATYEQYF.

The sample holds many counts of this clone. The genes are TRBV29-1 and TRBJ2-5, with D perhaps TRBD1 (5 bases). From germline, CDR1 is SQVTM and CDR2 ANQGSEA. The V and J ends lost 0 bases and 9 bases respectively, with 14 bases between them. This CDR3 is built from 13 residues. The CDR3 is CSVEDQGPRAQYF. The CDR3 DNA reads TGCAGCGTTGAAGATCAGGGCCCCCGAGCCCAGTACTTC.

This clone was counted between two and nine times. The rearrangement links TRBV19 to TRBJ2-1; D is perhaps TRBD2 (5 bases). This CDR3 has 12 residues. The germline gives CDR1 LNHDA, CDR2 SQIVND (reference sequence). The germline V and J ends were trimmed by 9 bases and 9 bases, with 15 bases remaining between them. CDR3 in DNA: TGTGCCAGCTCTAGCATATTCGGTGAGCAGTTCTTC. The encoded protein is CASSSIFGEQFF.

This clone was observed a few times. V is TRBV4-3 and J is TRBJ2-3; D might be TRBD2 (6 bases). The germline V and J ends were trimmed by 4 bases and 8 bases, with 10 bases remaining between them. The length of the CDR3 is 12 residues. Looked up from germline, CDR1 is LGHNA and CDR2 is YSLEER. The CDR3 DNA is TGCGCCAGCAGCCCCTTCGGGGGTACGCAGTATTTT. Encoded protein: CASSPFGGTQYF.

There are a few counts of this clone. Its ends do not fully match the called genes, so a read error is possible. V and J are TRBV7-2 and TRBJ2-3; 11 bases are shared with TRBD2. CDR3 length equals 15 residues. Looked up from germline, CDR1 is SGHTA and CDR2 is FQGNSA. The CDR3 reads CASSVAGGIHYTQYF. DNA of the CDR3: TGTGCCAGCAGCGTAGCGGGGGGGATTCACTATACGCAGTATTTT.

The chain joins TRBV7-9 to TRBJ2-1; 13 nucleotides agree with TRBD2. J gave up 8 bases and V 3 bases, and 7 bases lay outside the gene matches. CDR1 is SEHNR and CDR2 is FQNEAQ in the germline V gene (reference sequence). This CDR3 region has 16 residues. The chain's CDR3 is CASSFLFGLAGDEQFF. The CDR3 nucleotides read TGTGCCAGCAGCTTTCTTTTCGGACTAGCGGGGGATGAGCAGTTCTTC.

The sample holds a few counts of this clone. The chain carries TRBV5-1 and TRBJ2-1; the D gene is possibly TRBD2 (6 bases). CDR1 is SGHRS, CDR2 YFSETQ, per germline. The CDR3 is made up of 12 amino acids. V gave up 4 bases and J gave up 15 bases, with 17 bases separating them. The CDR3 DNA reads TGCGCCAGCAGCACCTCCGGGCCAGCGGGGTTCTTC. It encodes CASSTSGPAGFF.

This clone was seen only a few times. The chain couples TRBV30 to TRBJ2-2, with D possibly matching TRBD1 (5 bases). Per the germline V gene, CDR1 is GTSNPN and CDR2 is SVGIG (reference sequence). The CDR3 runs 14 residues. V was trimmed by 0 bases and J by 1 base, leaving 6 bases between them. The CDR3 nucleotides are TGTGCCTGGAGTGTGGGGCAGAACACCGGGGAGCTGTTTTTT. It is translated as CAWSVGQNTGELFF.

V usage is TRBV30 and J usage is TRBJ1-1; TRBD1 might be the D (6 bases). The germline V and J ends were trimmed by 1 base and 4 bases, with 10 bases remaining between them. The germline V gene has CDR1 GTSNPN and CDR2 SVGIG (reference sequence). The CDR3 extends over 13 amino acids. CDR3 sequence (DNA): TGTGCCTGGAGTGGTATGGGGGCCACTGAAGCTTTCTTT. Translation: CAWSGMGATEAFF. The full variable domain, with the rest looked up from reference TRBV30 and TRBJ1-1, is SQTIHQWPATLVQPVGSPLSLECTVEGTSNPNLYWYRQAAGRGLQLLFYSVGIGQISSEVPQNLSASRPQDRQFILSSKKLLLSDSGFYLCAWSGMGATEAFFGQGTRLTVV.

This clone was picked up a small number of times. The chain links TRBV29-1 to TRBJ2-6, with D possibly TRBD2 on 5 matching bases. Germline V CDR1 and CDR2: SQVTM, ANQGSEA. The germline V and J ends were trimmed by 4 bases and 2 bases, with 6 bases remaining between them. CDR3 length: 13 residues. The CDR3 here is CSVAGAGANVLTF. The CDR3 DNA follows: TGCAGCGTTGCCGGGGCTGGGGCCAACGTCCTGACTTTC. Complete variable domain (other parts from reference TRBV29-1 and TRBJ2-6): SAVISQKPSRDICQRGTSLTIQCQVDSQVTMMFWYRQQPGQSLTLIATANQGSEATYESGFVIDKFPISRPNLTFSTLTVSNMSPEDSSIYLCSVAGAGANVLTFGAGSRLTVL.

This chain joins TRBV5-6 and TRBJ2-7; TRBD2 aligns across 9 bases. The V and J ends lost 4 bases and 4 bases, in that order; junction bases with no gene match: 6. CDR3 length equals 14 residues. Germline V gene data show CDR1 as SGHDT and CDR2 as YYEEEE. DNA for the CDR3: TGTGCCAGCAGCGGGGCGGGAGGGCCTTACGAGCAGTACTTC. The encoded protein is CASSGAGGPYEQYF.

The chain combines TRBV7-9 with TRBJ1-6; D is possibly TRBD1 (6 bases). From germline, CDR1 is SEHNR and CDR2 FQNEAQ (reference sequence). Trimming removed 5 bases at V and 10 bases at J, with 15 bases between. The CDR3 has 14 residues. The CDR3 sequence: CASSRGALTSPLHF. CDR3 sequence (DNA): TGTGCCAGCAGCCGGGGGGCACTAACATCACCCCTCCACTTT.

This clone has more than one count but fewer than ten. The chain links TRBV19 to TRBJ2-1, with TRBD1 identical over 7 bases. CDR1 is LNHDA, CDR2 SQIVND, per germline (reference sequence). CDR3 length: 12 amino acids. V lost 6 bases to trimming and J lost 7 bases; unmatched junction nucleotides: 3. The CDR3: CASRKGANEQFF. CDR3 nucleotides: TGTGCCAGTAGGAAGGGGGCAAATGAGCAGTTCTTC. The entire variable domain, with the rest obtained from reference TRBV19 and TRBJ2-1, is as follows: DGGITQSPKYLFRKEGQNVTLSCEQNLNHDAMYWYRQDPGQGLRLIYYSQIVNDFQKGDIAEGYSVSREKKESFPLTVTSAQKNPTAFYLCASRKGANEQFFGPGTRLTVL.

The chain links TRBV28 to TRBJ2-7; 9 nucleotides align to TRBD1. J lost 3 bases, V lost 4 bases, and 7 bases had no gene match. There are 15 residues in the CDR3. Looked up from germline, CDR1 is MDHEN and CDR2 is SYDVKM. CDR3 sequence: CASSSTGGFGYEQYF. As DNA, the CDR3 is TGTGCCAGCAGTTCTACAGGGGGCTTTGGCTACGAGCAGTACTTC.

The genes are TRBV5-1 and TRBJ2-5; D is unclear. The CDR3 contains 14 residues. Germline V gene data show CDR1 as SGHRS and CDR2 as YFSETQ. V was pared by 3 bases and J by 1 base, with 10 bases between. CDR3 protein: CASSSRHPQETQYF. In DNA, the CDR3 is TGCGCCAGCAGCTCCAGACACCCCCAAGAGACCCAGTACTTC. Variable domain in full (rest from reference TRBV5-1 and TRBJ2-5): KAGVTQTPRYLIKTRGQQVTLSCSPISGHRSVSWYQQTPGQGLQFLFEYFSETQRNKGNFPGRFSGRQFSNSRSEMNVSTLELGDSALYLCASSSRHPQETQYFGPGTRLLVL.

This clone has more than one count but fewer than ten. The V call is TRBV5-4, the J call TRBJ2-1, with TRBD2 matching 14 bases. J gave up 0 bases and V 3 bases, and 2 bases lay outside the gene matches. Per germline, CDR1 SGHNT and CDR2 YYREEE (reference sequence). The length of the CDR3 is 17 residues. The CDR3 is CASSWGTSGSSYNEQFF. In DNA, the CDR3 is TGTGCCAGCAGCTGGGGGACTAGCGGGAGCTCCTACAATGAGCAGTTCTTC.

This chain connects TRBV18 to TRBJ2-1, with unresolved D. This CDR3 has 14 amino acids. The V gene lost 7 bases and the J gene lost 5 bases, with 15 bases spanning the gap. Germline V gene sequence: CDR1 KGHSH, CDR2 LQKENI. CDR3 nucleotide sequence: TGTGCCAGCTTGCTCGATCGGTTCGACAATGAGCAGTTCTTC. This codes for CASLLDRFDNEQFF.

CDR3 sequence reads: CASSLGPGQVNTEAFF. The DNA of the CDR3 is TGTGCCAGCAGTTTAGGTCCGGGACAGGTGAACACTGAAGCTTTCTTT. The gene calls are TRBV28 and TRBJ1-1, with 8 bases lining up with TRBD1. V trimming: 2 bases; J trimming: 0 bases; junction bases outside the gene matches: 5. The CDR3 extends over 16 amino acids. CDR1 MDHEN and CDR2 SYDVKM come from the germline V gene.

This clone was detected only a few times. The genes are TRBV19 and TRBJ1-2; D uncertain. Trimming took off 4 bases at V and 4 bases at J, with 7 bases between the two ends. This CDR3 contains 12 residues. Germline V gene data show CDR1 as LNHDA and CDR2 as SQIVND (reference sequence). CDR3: CASSTTAYGYTF. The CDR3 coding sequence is TGTGCCAGTAGTACTACAGCCTATGGCTACACCTTC.

As DNA, the CDR3 is TGTGCCAGTAGCCCCCGTCGGACGGGAGGGCCCTACAATGAGCAGTTCTTC. Translated, it gives CASSPRRTGGPYNEQFF. The chain is built from TRBV19 and TRBJ2-1, with TRBD2 matching over 8 bases. J lost 2 bases, V lost 6 bases, and 12 bases had no gene match. The CDR3 consists of 17 residues. The germline V gene has CDR1 LNHDA and CDR2 SQIVND (reference sequence).

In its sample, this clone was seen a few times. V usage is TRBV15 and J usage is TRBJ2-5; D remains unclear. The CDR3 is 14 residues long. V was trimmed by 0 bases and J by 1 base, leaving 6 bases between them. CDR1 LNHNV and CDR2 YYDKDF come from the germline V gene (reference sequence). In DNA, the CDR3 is TGTGCCACCAGCAGAGATGGTAGCCAAGAGACCCAGTACTTC. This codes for CATSRDGSQETQYF.

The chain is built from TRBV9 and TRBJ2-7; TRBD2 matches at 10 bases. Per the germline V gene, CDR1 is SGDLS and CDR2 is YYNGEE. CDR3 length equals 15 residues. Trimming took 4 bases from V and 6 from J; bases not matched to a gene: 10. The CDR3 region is CASSPQAGGQFEQYF. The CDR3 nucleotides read TGTGCCAGCAGCCCCCAAGCGGGAGGGCAGTTCGAGCAGTACTTC.

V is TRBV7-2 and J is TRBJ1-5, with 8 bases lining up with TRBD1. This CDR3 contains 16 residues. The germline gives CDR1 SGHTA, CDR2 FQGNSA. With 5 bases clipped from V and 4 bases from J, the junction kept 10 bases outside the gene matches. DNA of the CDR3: TGTGCCAGCAGCGCGCTCGGGACAGGAGTTAATCAGCCCCAGCATTTT. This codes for CASSALGTGVNQPQHF.

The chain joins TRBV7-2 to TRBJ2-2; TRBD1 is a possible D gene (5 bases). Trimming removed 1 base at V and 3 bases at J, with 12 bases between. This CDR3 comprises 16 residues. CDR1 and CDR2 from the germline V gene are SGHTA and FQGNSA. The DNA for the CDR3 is TGTGCCAGCAGCTTAGGGTTGAGACAGTACACCGGGGAGCTGTTTTTT. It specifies CASSLGLRQYTGELFF.

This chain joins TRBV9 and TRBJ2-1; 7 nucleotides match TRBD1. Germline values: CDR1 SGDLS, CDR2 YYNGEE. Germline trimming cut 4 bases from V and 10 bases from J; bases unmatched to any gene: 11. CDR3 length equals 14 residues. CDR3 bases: TGTGCCAGCAGCAGCCGACAGGGTTGGCTCGAGCAGTTCTTC. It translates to CASSSRQGWLEQFF.

The CDR3, as DNA: TGTGCCTGGAGTCGACAGGGGGCCACAGATACGCAGTATTTT. Its protein is CAWSRQGATDTQYF. J is TRBJ2-3 and V is TRBV30; 10 bases are shared with TRBD1. This CDR3 is 14 amino acids long. V lost 2 bases and J lost 2; bases outside the gene matches: 1. Germline V lookup: CDR1 GTSNPN, CDR2 SVGIG (reference sequence).

The CDR3: CASSSQGRGGYTF. DNA for the CDR3: TGTGCCAGCAGTTCACAGGGTAGAGGAGGCTACACCTTC. The V gene is TRBV2, the J gene TRBJ1-2, with D possibly matching TRBD1 (6 bases). V lost 5 bases to trimming and J lost 8 bases, with 15 bases between them. The CDR3 is 13 amino acids. In germline, CDR1 is SNHLY, CDR2 FYNNEI.

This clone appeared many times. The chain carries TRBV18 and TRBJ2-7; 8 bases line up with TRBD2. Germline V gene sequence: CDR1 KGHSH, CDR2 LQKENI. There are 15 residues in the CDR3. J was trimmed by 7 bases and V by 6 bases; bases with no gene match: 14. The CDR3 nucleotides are TGTGCCAGCTCCCAGTCTAGCGGGTCCGATGGGGAGCAGTACTTC. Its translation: CASSQSSGSDGEQYF.

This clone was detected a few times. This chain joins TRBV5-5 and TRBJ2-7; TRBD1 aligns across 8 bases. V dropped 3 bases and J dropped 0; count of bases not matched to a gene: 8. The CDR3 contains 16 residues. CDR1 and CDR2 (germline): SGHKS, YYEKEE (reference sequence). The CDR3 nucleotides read TGTGCCAGCAGCTCAACGACAGGGGCCCTCTCCTACGAGCAGTACTTC. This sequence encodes CASSSTTGALSYEQYF.

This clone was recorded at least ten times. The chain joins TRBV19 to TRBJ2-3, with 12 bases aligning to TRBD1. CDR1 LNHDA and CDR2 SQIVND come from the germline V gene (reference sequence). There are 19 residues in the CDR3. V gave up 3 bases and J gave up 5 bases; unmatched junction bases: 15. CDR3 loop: CASSMRNPRDRGLLDTQYF. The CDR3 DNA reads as TGTGCCAGTAGTATGCGAAACCCCCGGGACAGGGGGCTGTTAGATACGCAGTATTTT. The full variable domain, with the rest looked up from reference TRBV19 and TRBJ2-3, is DGGITQSPKYLFRKEGQNVTLSCEQNLNHDAMYWYRQDPGQGLRLIYYSQIVNDFQKGDIAEGYSVSREKKESFPLTVTSAQKNPTAFYLCASSMRNPRDRGLLDTQYFGPGTRLTVL.